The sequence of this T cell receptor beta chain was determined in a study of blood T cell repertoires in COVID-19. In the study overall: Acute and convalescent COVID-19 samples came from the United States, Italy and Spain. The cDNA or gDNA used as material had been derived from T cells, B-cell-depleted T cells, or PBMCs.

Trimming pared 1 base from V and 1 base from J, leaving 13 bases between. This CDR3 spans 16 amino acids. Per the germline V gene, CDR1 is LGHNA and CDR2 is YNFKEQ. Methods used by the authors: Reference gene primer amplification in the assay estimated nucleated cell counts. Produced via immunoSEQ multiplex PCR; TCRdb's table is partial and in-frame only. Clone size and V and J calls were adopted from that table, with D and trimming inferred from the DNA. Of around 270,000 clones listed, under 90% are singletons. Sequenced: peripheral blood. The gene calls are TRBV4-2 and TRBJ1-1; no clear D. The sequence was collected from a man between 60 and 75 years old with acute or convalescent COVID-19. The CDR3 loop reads CASSQVARAGNTEAFF. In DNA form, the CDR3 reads TGTGCCAGCAGCCAAGTAGCGCGAGCAGGGAACACTGAAGCTTTCTTT.